These 27 T cell receptor beta chains share one sample of origin, sequenced in a study of blood T cells in healthy people across ages (dated by TCRdb to between 2014 and 2017). The library was made by 5' RACE. Sequenced on an Illumina HiSeq 2500. The second PCR ran for about 6 to 11 cycles and used a J-beta primer mix along with a sample-barcoded 5' primer. TCRdb took the public reads, trimmed them with fastp at Q25, ran MiXCR for clone calling and kept in-frame beta chains. Rows are unified per CDR3 protein, each entry keeping the most common DNA and genes. The sample includes some 1.6 million distinct CDR3 sequences, with 30% to 40% observed a single time. The ten largest clones capture over 9% of the sample. Material for sequencing was blood. These receptors all stem from a woman in her 30s in good health.

The chain couples TRBV6-1 to TRBJ2-3; tentative D call: TRBD2 (6 bases). CDR3 length: 16 amino acids. Trimming shortened V by 2 bases and J by 3 bases, and 15 bases separated the two germline ends. Germline CDR1 is MNHNS and CDR2 is SASEGT. This CDR3 reads CASSEYGSGRTDTQYF. As DNA, the CDR3 is TGTGCCAGCAGTGAATACGGTAGCGGCCGAACAGATACGCAGTATTTT.

This clonotype has more than one count but fewer than ten. This chain connects TRBV6-5 to TRBJ2-5; either TRBD1 or TRBD2 may supply D (6 bases each). The germline V gene has CDR1 MNHEY and CDR2 SVGAGI. The CDR3 extends over 15 amino acids. Trimming took off 2 bases at V and 4 bases at J, with 14 bases between the two ends. CDR3 loop: CASSYGGTRGETQYF. In DNA form, the CDR3 reads TGTGCCAGCAGTTACGGGGGGACCAGGGGAGAGACCCAGTACTTC.

In its sample, this clonotype was seen a few times. The chain has TRBV5-1 and TRBJ2-3; no clear D. Trimming removed 0 bases from V and 0 bases from J, with 14 bases in between. Germline V gene lookup returns CDR1 SGHRS and CDR2 YFSETQ. This CDR3 spans 17 amino acids. The CDR3 loop is CASSLVLWGTSTDTQYF. CDR3 DNA: TGCGCCAGCAGCTTGGTTTTGTGGGGAACTAGCACAGATACGCAGTATTTT.

The chain links TRBV2 to TRBJ2-3; D gene unclear. Germline-derived CDR1 and CDR2 are SNHLY and FYNNEI. The CDR3 has 12 amino acids. Deletions cut 9 bases from V and 4 bases from J, with 11 bases between. The DNA for the CDR3 is TGTGCCAGTCGTGGTTACCCAGATACGCAGTATTTT. Amino acids: CASRGYPDTQYF.

This clonotype was observed a handful of times. The chain is built from TRBV10-3 and TRBJ2-5, with 12 bases fitting TRBD2. The J segment lost 1 base and the V segment lost 3 bases, leaving 3 bases of the junction unmatched. CDR1 is ENHRY, CDR2 SYGVKD, per germline. CDR3 length: 16 residues. The CDR3 nucleotides are TGTGCCATCAGTGAAACTAGCGGGAGGATCCAAGAGACCCAGTACTTC. This translates into CAISETSGRIQETQYF.

The rearrangement uses TRBV10-3 and TRBJ2-7; TRBD1 is a possible D gene (6 bases). Germline assignment: CDR1 ENHRY and CDR2 SYGVKD. The CDR3 has 14 amino acids. Trimming cost V 0 bases and J 5 bases, with 11 bases left between them. This CDR3 is CAISESQGIDEQYF. The CDR3 DNA reads as TGTGCCATCAGTGAGTCACAGGGTATTGACGAGCAGTACTTC.

For this clonotype: A much larger clone differs by one base, so this may be a read error. V gene TRBV7-2 combines with J gene TRBJ2-3, with D unresolved. CDR1 SGHTA and CDR2 FQGNSA come from the germline V gene. The CDR3 runs 13 residues. Trimming cost V 5 bases and J 9 bases, with 15 bases left between them. CDR3 nucleotides: TGTGCCAGCAGCCCTAGGGCGAAAGGCACGCAGTATTTT. Its translation: CASSPRAKGTQYF.

The CDR3: CASVTGGARAFF. The CDR3, as DNA: TGTGCCAGCGTAACAGGGGGCGCCCGAGCTTTCTTT. The rearrangement links TRBV25-1 to TRBJ1-1, with 9 bases aligning to TRBD1. With V trimmed by 8 bases and J by 10 bases, 8 bases remained unmatched. CDR3 length: 12 amino acids. Germline CDR1 MGHDK, CDR2 SYGVNS.

The chain links TRBV20-1 to TRBJ1-2, with D unresolved. Germline CDR1 DFQATT, CDR2 SNEGSKA (reference sequence). Trimming took 3 bases from V and 6 from J, leaving 8 bases between them. The CDR3 is 11 amino acids. The CDR3 is CSARMGNGYTF. CDR3 coding DNA: TGCAGTGCTAGGATGGGGAATGGCTACACCTTC.

The CDR3 sequence is CASSQNSGAYNEQFF. CDR3 coding DNA: TGTGCCAGCAGCCAAAATAGCGGTGCCTACAATGAGCAGTTCTTC. The rearrangement uses TRBV3-1 and TRBJ2-1, with a weak D call TRBD2 (6 bases). V lost 2 bases and J 2 bases, leaving 10 bases between the germline ends. The CDR3 has 15 amino acids. Germline-derived CDR1 and CDR2 are LGHDT and YNNKEL (reference sequence).

The chain employs TRBV12-3 or TRBV12-4 and TRBJ1-4; D is perhaps TRBD1 (5 bases). With 2 bases removed from V and 7 bases from J, the gap between germline ends came to 14 bases. The CDR3 runs 15 residues. The CDR3, as DNA: TGTGCCAGCAGTTTACAAGGGGTCGCCAGTGAAAAACTGTTTTTT. Translating gives CASSLQGVASEKLFF.

There are a few counts of this clonotype. The CDR3 here is CASSLLQGVGETQYF. CDR3 nucleotides: TGTGCCAGCAGCTTACTTCAGGGGGTTGGAGAGACCCAGTACTTC. V and J are TRBV7-9 and TRBJ2-5, with 7 bases fitting TRBD1. J was trimmed by 4 bases and V by 2 bases; bases with no gene match: 7. The CDR3 has 15 amino acids. Germline CDR1 SEHNR, CDR2 FQNEAQ (reference sequence).

The chain combines TRBV15 with TRBJ1-2; D gene ambiguous. The CDR3 runs 11 residues. Germline CDR1 and CDR2: LNHNV and YYDKDF (reference sequence). V lost 5 bases and J lost 6, with 7 bases in between. The CDR3 DNA is TGTGCCACCAGCCTGGGTGATGGCTACACCTTC. Residues: CATSLGDGYTF.

This chain links TRBV10-3 with TRBJ2-6, with TRBD1 as a possible D gene (6 bases). The length of the CDR3 is 15 residues. Trimming took off 6 bases at V and 3 bases at J, with 12 bases between the two ends. Germline CDR1 and CDR2: ENHRY and SYGVKD. Here the CDR3 reads CAISHNRVGANVLTF. For the CDR3, the DNA is TGTGCCATCAGCCATAACAGGGTTGGGGCCAACGTCCTGACTTTC.

This chain links TRBV5-5 with TRBJ1-5; 11 bases fit TRBD1. This CDR3 region has 16 residues. Germline V CDR1 and CDR2: SGHKS, YYEKEE (reference sequence). With 5 bases clipped from V and 5 bases from J, the junction kept 9 bases outside the gene matches. CDR3 protein: CASRSGQGAIDQPQHF. CDR3 sequence (DNA): TGTGCCAGCAGATCCGGACAGGGGGCTATCGATCAGCCCCAGCATTTT.

In its sample, this clonotype was seen a few times. The V call is TRBV14, the J call TRBJ1-4, with 9 bases lining up with TRBD1. The junction had 7 bases not matched to a gene; V was cut back by 1 base and J by 10 bases. Germline loops: CDR1 SGHDN, CDR2 FVKESK. This CDR3 contains 15 residues. The CDR3 loop is CASSQGPGTGSKLFF. As DNA, the CDR3 is TGTGCCAGCAGCCAAGGCCCCGGGACAGGGTCAAAACTGTTTTTT. The full variable domain, rest sourced from reference TRBV14 and TRBJ1-4, is EAGVTQFPSHSVIEKGQTVTLRCDPISGHDNLYWYRRVMGKEIKFLLHFVKESKQDESGMPNNRFLAERTGGTYSTLKVQPAELEDSGVYFCASSQGPGTGSKLFFGSGTQLSVL.

In nucleotides, the CDR3 is TGCAGTGCTAGAGACCAAGGTGGCAGCCTTCATCATGAAAGCAATCAGCCCCAGCATTTT. This sequence encodes CSARDQGGSLHHESNQPQHF. The V and J genes are TRBV20-1 and TRBJ1-5; D gene unclear. Germline values: CDR1 DFQATT, CDR2 SNEGSKA (reference sequence). The CDR3 has 20 amino acids. V shed 0 bases and J shed 1 base, with 25 bases lying between them.

The V gene is TRBV12-3 or TRBV12-4, the J gene TRBJ1-4, with D unresolved. The ends were cut back, 6 bases at V and 10 bases at J, with 15 bases in the middle. CDR3 length: 13 residues. The CDR3 nucleotides read TGTGCCAGCAGCCCGGGTCGCCATGGAAAACTGTTTTTT. As protein: CASSPGRHGKLFF.

The V call is TRBV29-1, the J call TRBJ1-2, with D perhaps TRBD1 (5 bases). Per germline, CDR1 SQVTM and CDR2 ANQGSEA. The CDR3 spans 13 residues. V shed 4 bases and J shed 3 bases, with 12 bases lying between them. CDR3 in DNA: TGCAGCGTTGGTTCAGGGATTGACTATGGCTACACCTTC. Encoded protein: CSVGSGIDYGYTF.

The rearrangement links TRBV18 to TRBJ2-3; tentative D call: TRBD1 (8 bases). There are 18 residues in the CDR3. Germline V CDR1 and CDR2: KGHSH, LQKENI. V was trimmed by 4 bases and J by 2 bases, leaving 22 bases between them. The CDR3 DNA reads TGTGCCAGCTCACGGACAGGGAGGGCTAGCAGCCTCACAGATACGCAGTATTTT. It specifies CASSRTGRASSLTDTQYF.

This clonotype was seen only once. The chain couples TRBV9 to TRBJ1-4; D is unresolved. Germline-derived CDR1 and CDR2 are SGDLS and YYNGEE. This CDR3 region has 16 residues. Trimming cost V 4 bases and J 2 bases, with 15 bases left between them. DNA for the CDR3: TGTGCCAGCAGCACGAGACCGATCCTGACTAATGAAAAACTGTTTTTT. Encoded protein: CASSTRPILTNEKLFF. Using reference TRBV9 and TRBJ1-4 for the parts outside the CDR3, the full variable domain is DSGVTQTPKHLITATGQRVTLRCSPRSGDLSVYWYQQSLDQGLQFLIQYYNGEERAKGNILERFSAQQFPDLHSELNLSSLELGDSALYFCASSTRPILTNEKLFFGSGTQLSVL.

This clonotype was seen more than once but under ten times. The chain has TRBV20-1 and TRBJ2-3; the D gene is possibly TRBD2 (6 bases). V lost 7 bases and J 4 bases, leaving 18 bases between the germline ends. CDR1 and CDR2 (germline): DFQATT, SNEGSKA (reference sequence). CDR3 length equals 14 residues. Here the CDR3 reads CSVRSARRADTQYF. Written as DNA, the CDR3 is TGCAGTGTCAGAAGCGCAAGGAGGGCAGATACGCAGTATTTT.

As regards this clonotype: A read error may explain this, as a much larger clone is one base away. This chain joins TRBV29-1 and TRBJ2-1, with a weak D call TRBD2 (6 bases). Trimming shortened V by 6 bases and J by 6 bases, and 18 bases separated the two germline ends. Per the germline V gene, CDR1 is SQVTM and CDR2 is ANQGSEA. The CDR3 covers 14 residues. CDR3 nucleotides: TGCAGCGTCAATAGCGGCCTCGGACGCAATGAGCAGTTCTTC. Its protein is CSVNSGLGRNEQFF.

This clonotype has a count of ten or more. This rearrangement joins TRBV29-1 to TRBJ2-5; tentative D call: TRBD1 (5 bases). CDR3 length: 11 amino acids. Germline V lookup: CDR1 SQVTM, CDR2 ANQGSEA. V was trimmed by 5 bases and J by 5 bases, leaving 9 bases between them. CDR3 DNA: TGCAGCGTTACCAGGGTGGAGACCCAGTACTTC. Protein: CSVTRVETQYF. The full variable domain, with the rest looked up from reference TRBV29-1 and TRBJ2-5, is SAVISQKPSRDICQRGTSLTIQCQVDSQVTMMFWYRQQPGQSLTLIATANQGSEATYESGFVIDKFPISRPNLTFSTLTVSNMSPEDSSIYLCSVTRVETQYFGPGTRLLVL.

This sequence joins TRBV6-2 or TRBV6-3 and TRBJ2-5, with D tentatively TRBD2 (5 bases). This CDR3 spans 14 amino acids. The germline gives CDR1 MNHEY, CDR2 SVGEGT. Trimming pared 4 bases from V and 7 bases from J, leaving 16 bases between. The CDR3 DNA follows: TGTGCCAGCAGTTCCCTCCTGGGAGATGGGACCCAGTACTTC. This codes for CASSSLLGDGTQYF.

This clonotype turned up a few times. This chain joins TRBV7-3 and TRBJ1-2; D perhaps matches TRBD1 (5 bases). V shed 2 bases and J shed 4 bases, with 8 bases lying between them. This CDR3 spans 13 amino acids. CDR1 is SGHTA, CDR2 FQGTGA, per germline. The CDR3 bases are TGTGCCAGCAGCTTAGACAGCCTCTATGGCTACACCTTC. The encoded protein is CASSLDSLYGYTF.

This clonotype was seen a handful of times. The V call is TRBV9, the J call TRBJ1-1, with D uncertain. CDR3 size: 15 residues. Germline CDR1 SGDLS, CDR2 YYNGEE. The V end lost 4 bases, the J end lost 5 bases, and 18 bases lay between the germline ends. The CDR3 loop reads CASSPSQGGKTEAFF. The CDR3 DNA is TGTGCCAGCAGCCCCAGCCAAGGAGGGAAGACTGAAGCTTTCTTT.